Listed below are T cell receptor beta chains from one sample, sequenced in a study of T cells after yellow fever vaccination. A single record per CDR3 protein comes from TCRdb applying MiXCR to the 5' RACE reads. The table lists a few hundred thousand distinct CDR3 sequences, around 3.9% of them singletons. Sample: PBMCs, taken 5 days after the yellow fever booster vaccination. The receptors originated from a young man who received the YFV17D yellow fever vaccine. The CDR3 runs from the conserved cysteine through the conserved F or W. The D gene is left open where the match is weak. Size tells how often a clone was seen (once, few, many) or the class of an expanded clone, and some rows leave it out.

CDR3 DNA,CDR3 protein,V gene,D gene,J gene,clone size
TGTGCCAGCAGCCGTAATCTCGGGACAGACTACGAGCAGTACTTC,CASSRNLGTDYEQYF,TRBV7-6,TRBD1,TRBJ2-7,many
TGTGCCAGCAGACTAGCGGGGGGGGCTCAAGAGACCCAGTACTTC,CASRLAGGAQETQYF,TRBV5-4,TRBD2,TRBJ2-5,few
TGTGCCAGCAGCCAAGATCGGTACGCTAACTATGGCTACACCTTC,CASSQDRYANYGYTF,TRBV4-2,NA,TRBJ1-2,NA
TGCAGCGTCTCGGGGTCTGGGATGGAGACCCAGTACTTC,CSVSGSGMETQYF,TRBV29-1,NA,TRBJ2-5,many
TGTGCCAGTAGTCGAAGGCTACAGCCCCAGCATTTT,CASSRRLQPQHF,TRBV19,NA,TRBJ1-5,few
TGCAGTGGATACAGGGTTCATAATTCACCCCTCCACTTT,CSGYRVHNSPLHF,TRBV20-1,NA,TRBJ1-6,few
TGTGCCAGCAGCTTAGCCCAGGGACAACTCTCAACCCAGTACTTC,CASSLAQGQLSTQYF,TRBV7-9,NA,TRBJ2-5,NA
TGCAGCGTTGACGTCAGGGGAAAGGATGGCTACACCTTC,CSVDVRGKDGYTF,TRBV29-1,NA,TRBJ1-2,many
TGCAGCGTTGAGTACGCGGCGGGGGAGGCGCAGTATTTT,CSVEYAAGEAQYF,TRBV29-1,TRBD2,TRBJ2-3,many
TGTGCCAGCAGCCGGGACAGGGCGCTCAACTATGGCTACACCTTC,CASSRDRALNYGYTF,TRBV6-2/TRBV6-3,TRBD1,TRBJ1-2,NA
TGCAGTGCTAGAGATCCGGACAGGGGAAAAAAGGGAAACACCATATATTTT,CSARDPDRGKKGNTIYF,TRBV20-1,TRBD1,TRBJ1-3,few
TGTGCCAGCTCGACCCCTGACAGGGCATACACCGGGGAGCTGTTTTTT,CASSTPDRAYTGELFF,TRBV12-3/TRBV12-4,TRBD1,TRBJ2-2,many
TGTGCCAGCAGCTCCCGGACAGGAGATTTCCATGGCTACACCTTC,CASSSRTGDFHGYTF,TRBV7-3,TRBD1,TRBJ1-2,NA
TGTGCCAGCAGGGGGGGTCGGGACACTGAAGCTTTCTTT,CASRGGRDTEAFF,TRBV7-9,NA,TRBJ1-1,NA
TGCGCCAGCAGCTACGATTCAGGGGGCGGAGGTGGCTACACCTTC,CASSYDSGGGGGYTF,TRBV5-1,TRBD1,TRBJ1-2,many
TGTGCCAGTAGTATCAGGGTTAACAATGAGCAGTTCTTC,CASSIRVNNEQFF,TRBV19,NA,TRBJ2-1,many
TGTGCCAGCAGCGCGACAGCGTCTGACACTGAAGCTTTCTTT,CASSATASDTEAFF,TRBV7-2,NA,TRBJ1-1,few
TGCAGCGCAACTAGGGTCAGAACGGACGAGAGGGCAGATACGCAGTATTTT,CSATRVRTDERADTQYF,TRBV29-1,NA,TRBJ2-3,NA
TGCAGTGCTGGACGGATTGGGGAGACCCAGTACTTC,CSAGRIGETQYF,TRBV20-1,NA,TRBJ2-5,many
TGTGCCAGCAGCCGGTTGACGGGGAGTTGGGAAAAACTGTTTTTT,CASSRLTGSWEKLFF,TRBV6-5,NA,TRBJ1-4,few
TGTGCCAGCAGTAACGACCGTGCGAACACCGGGGAGCTGTTTTTT,CASSNDRANTGELFF,TRBV12-3/TRBV12-4,NA,TRBJ2-2,few
TGTGCCAGCACCACGGTCCCGTTTTCGCAGCCCCAGCATTTT,CASTTVPFSQPQHF,TRBV6-2/TRBV6-3,NA,TRBJ1-5,many
TGCGCCAGCAGCCTGGACAGGGGGGGAACCGGGGAGCTGTTTTTT,CASSLDRGGTGELFF,TRBV5-1,TRBD1,TRBJ2-2,many